A selection of T cell receptor beta chains follows, all from one sample in a study of control samples from healthy donors and cancer patients. Using immunoSEQ multiplex PCR, the repertoire was profiled, and TCRdb retains in-frame clones only, with some absent. Of about 120,000 clones listed, over 75% are singletons. The sequenced material came from PBMCs. Receptor source: a woman aged 55-70 years with lung cancer. Each CDR3 is given without its conserved first and last residue. The order of the fields is clone size, J gene, CDR3 length, V gene, CDR3 protein. Clone size appears in some rows only: once, few, many, or a class for an expanded clone.

>NA|TRBJ2-3|14|TRBV11-3
ASRLMSEGRADTQY
>NA|TRBJ1-1|12|TRBV7-3
ASSPQTTSTEAF
>NA|TRBJ1-2|15|TRBV19
ASSMRGSEVTHYGYT
>NA|TRBJ2-7|13|TRBV6-5
ASSRWGDGGSEQY
>NA|TRBJ1-1|11|TRBV12-3/TRBV12-4
ASSYGGGTEAF
>NA|TRBJ1-6|16|TRBV4-2
ASSQDGQGPLRNSPLH
>once|TRBJ1-1|11|TRBV14
ASSQDQNTEAF
>NA|TRBJ2-1|11|TRBV30
APSGSSYNEQF
>NA|TRBJ2-4|10|TRBV11-2
ASSPLGNIQY
>NA|TRBJ1-1|13|TRBV5-4
ASSLGPGARIEAF
>NA|TRBJ2-3|14|TRBV7-8
ASSLILAGRTDTQY
>few|TRBJ2-5|17|TRBV3-1/TRBV3-2
ASSQEGRGLAGGRPLRH
>few|TRBJ2-3|15|TRBV4-1
ASSQVWSGRAEFAEY
>NA|TRBJ2-4|13|TRBV30
AWSVPGIAKNIQY
>NA|TRBJ2-1|13|TRBV19
ASSPGTRLTGEQF
>NA|TRBJ1-5|15|TRBV6-2/TRBV6-3
ASSFLDRVGVDQPQH
>NA|TRBJ1-2|11|TRBV7-2
ASSLATGDGYT
>NA|TRBJ1-2|11|TRBV12-5
ASGLGQHYGYT
>NA|TRBJ2-5|12|TRBV7-9
ASSLEGGRETQY
>NA|TRBJ2-5|12|TRBV3-1/TRBV3-2
ASSLPMRGETQY
>NA|TRBJ2-3|16|TRBV19
ASSKLAGGPTSTDTQY
>NA|TRBJ2-7|12|TRBV15
ATSRDPDTTEQY
>few|TRBJ1-1|12|TRBV12-5
ASGPEWVNTEAF
>NA|TRBJ2-2|11|TRBV2
ASRLESPGELF
>NA|TRBJ1-1|12|TRBV19
ASSIVGQFTEAF
>NA|TRBJ1-6|13|TRBV30
AWSHNTGDNSPLH
>NA|TRBJ1-2|13|TRBV23-1
ASSQSMGDMEGYT
>NA|TRBJ1-3|11|TRBV30
AWSSGNGNTIY
>NA|TRBJ2-1|12|TRBV29-1
SVVAGVVYNEQF
>NA|TRBJ1-2|11|TRBV15
ATSRGGAYGYT
>NA|TRBJ1-3|15|TRBV4-1
ASSQFSGRTVRNTIY
>NA|TRBJ1-2|12|TRBV10-3
AISQGALNYGYT
>NA|TRBJ2-1|12|TRBV5-1
ASTLGLAGESMF
>NA|TRBJ2-7|14|TRBV4-1
ASSQGIAGGSYEQY
>NA|TRBJ2-7|13|TRBV7-2
ASSLQRGFAYEQY
>NA|TRBJ1-3|14|TRBV6-7
AGYGASRSSGNTIY
>NA|TRBJ2-2|12|TRBV7-9
ASSSEWRTGELF
>NA|TRBJ1-1|12|TRBV9
ASSVGIRNTEAF
>NA|TRBJ2-2|10|TRBV3-1/TRBV3-2
ASSQSSGELF
>NA|TRBJ2-2|15|TRBV7-2
ASSLVSGQGSQGELF
>once|TRBJ2-7|14|TRBV11-1
ASSPVGQDGGYEQY
>once|TRBJ2-1|15|TRBV7-9
ASSSRAVPNIYNEQF
>NA|TRBJ2-2|14|TRBV10-3
AIRTSGGAVTGELF
>once|TRBJ1-5|13|TRBV2
ASSAGQEMGQPQH
>once|TRBJ1-1|12|TRBV19
ASRRQEPGPESF
>NA|TRBJ2-5|13|TRBV5-4
ASSFRLAGELTQY
>NA|TRBJ1-4|12|TRBV6-5
ASSSFKTNEKLF
>NA|TRBJ1-6|15|TRBV27
ASSFTAGTGRNSPLH
>once|TRBJ2-4|15|TRBV4-3
ASSQETVAGGSNIQY